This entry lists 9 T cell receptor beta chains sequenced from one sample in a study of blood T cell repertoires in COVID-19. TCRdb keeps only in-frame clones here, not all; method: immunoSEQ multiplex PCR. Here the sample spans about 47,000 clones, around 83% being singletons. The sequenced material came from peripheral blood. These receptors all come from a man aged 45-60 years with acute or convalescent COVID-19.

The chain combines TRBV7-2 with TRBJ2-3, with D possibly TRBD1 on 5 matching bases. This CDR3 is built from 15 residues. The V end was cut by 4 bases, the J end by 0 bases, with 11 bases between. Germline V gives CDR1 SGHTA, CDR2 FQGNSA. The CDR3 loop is CASSSLGLSTDTQYF. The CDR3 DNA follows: TGTGCCAGCAGCTCCTTGGGGCTGAGCACAGATACGCAGTATTTT.

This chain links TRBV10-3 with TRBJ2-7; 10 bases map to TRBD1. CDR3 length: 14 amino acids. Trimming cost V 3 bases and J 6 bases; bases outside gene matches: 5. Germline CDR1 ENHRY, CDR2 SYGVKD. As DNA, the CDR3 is TGTGCCATCAGTGACCCAGGGACAGGGGCCGAGCAGTACTTC. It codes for CAISDPGTGAEQYF.

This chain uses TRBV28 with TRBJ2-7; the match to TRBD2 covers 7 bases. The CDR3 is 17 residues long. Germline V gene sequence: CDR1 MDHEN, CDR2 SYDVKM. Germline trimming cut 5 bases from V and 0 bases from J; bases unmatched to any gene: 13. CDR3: CASSKLADALSSYEQYF. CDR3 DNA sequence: TGTGCCAGCAGTAAGCTAGCGGACGCGCTGAGCTCCTACGAGCAGTACTTC.

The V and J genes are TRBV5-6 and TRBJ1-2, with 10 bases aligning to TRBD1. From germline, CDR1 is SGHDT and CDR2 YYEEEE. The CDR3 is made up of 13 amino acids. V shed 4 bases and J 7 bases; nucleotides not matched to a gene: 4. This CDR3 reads CASSAGTGVGYTF. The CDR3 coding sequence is TGTGCCAGCAGCGCAGGGACAGGGGTTGGCTACACCTTC.

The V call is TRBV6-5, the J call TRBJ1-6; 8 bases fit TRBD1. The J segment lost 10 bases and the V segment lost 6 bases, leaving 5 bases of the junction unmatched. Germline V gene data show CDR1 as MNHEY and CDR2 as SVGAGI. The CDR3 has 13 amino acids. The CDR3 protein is CASRGQDSSPLHF. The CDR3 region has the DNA TGTGCCAGCAGGGGACAGGATTCCTCACCCCTCCACTTT.

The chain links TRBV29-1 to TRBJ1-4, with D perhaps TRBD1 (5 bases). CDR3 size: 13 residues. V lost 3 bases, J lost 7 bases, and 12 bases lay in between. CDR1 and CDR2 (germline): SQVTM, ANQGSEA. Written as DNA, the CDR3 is TGCAGCGTTGATCGAGTAGGGGTTGAAAAACTGTTTTTT. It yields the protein CSVDRVGVEKLFF.

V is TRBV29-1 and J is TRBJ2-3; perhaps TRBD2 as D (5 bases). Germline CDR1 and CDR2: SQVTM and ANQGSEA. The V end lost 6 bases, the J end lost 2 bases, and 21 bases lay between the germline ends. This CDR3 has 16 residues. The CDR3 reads CSVQFMAQRTTDTQYF. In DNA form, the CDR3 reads TGCAGCGTCCAATTTATGGCCCAGCGGACCACAGATACGCAGTATTTT.

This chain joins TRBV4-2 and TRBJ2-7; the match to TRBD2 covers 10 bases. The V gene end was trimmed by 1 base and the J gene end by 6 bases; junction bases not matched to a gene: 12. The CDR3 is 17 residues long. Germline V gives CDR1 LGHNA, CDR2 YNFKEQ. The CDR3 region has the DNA TGTGCCAGCAGCCAAGGTCAGGGTAGCGGGGGGCGCAGCGAGCAGTACTTC. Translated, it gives CASSQGQGSGGRSEQYF.

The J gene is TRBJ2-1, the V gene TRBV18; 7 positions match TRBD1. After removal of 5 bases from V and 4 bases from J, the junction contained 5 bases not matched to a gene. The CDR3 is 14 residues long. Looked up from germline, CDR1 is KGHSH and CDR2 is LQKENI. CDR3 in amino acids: CASSSGQLYNEQFF. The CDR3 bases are TGTGCCAGCTCATCGGGACAGCTTTACAATGAGCAGTTCTTC. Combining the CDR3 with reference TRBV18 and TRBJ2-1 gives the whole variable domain NAGVMQNPRHLVRRRGQEARLRCSPMKGHSHVYWYRQLPEEGLKFMVYLQKENIIDESGMPKERFSAEFPKEGPSILRIQQVVRGDSAAYFCASSSGQLYNEQFFGPGTRLTVL.